Following are 8 T cell receptor beta chains from one sample sequenced in a study of control samples from healthy donors and cancer patients. Some clones are missing from TCRdb's copy, which holds only in-frame ones; the method was immunoSEQ multiplex PCR. This repertoire shows 170,000 or so clones, 75% to 95% found once; its top ten account for around 2%. The sequenced sample consisted of blood. These receptors were obtained from a woman in her thirties or forties in good health.

The gene calls are TRBV18 and TRBJ1-1; 7 bases fit TRBD1. Germline CDR1 reads KGHSH; CDR2 reads LQKENI. Trimming took 4 bases from V and 2 from J; bases not matched to a gene: 4. The length of the CDR3 is 14 residues. CDR3 protein: CASSLSGGNTEAFF. CDR3 nucleotides: TGTGCCAGCTCACTTTCAGGGGGAAACACTGAAGCTTTCTTT.

This chain connects TRBV15 to TRBJ1-1, with a possible D match to TRBD1 (5 bases). CDR1 LNHNV and CDR2 YYDKDF come from the germline V gene (reference sequence). V was cut by 0 bases and J by 4 bases, with 12 bases left in between. The CDR3 contains 15 residues. As DNA, the CDR3 is TGTGCCACCAGCAGAGATAGAAGGGGTGGCACTGAAGCTTTCTTT. Translating it yields CATSRDRRGGTEAFF.

J is TRBJ2-5 and V is TRBV5-1; perhaps TRBD2 as D (5 bases). This CDR3 is built from 14 residues. Trimming removed 3 bases at V and 1 base at J, with 10 bases between. Germline CDR1 and CDR2: SGHRS and YFSETQ. DNA for the CDR3: TGCGCCAGCAGCTCCGGGATGGGCCAAGAGACCCAGTACTTC. Translating gives CASSSGMGQETQYF.

This clone appeared a single time. The chain recombines TRBV19 with TRBJ2-7; D is uncertain. Looked up from germline, CDR1 is LNHDA and CDR2 is SQIVND (reference sequence). V was shortened by 5 bases and J by 1 base, with 15 bases between the two germline ends. The length of the CDR3 is 15 residues. CDR3 loop: CASSSRRVGSYEQYF. DNA of the CDR3: TGTGCCAGTAGTTCCCGGAGAGTAGGGTCCTACGAGCAGTACTTC.

In the case of this clone: A read error may account for a junction end that differs from germline. This sequence joins TRBV19 and TRBJ2-1; D perhaps matches TRBD1 (6 bases). The CDR3 is 10 amino acids. From germline, CDR1 is LNHDA and CDR2 SQIVND (reference sequence). CDR3 nucleotides: TGTGCCAGTAATAAAACCGGACAGATCTTC. It encodes CASNKTGQIF.

This sequence joins TRBV4-1 and TRBJ2-3, with D unresolved. CDR3 length equals 14 residues. Between the trimmed V and J ends, which lost 0 bases and 2 bases, there was a span of 6 bases. Germline CDR1 MGHRA, CDR2 YSYEKL. CDR3 region: CASSQEHVTDTQYF. Written as DNA, the CDR3 is TGCGCCAGCAGCCAAGAACACGTCACAGATACGCAGTATTTT.

The chain links TRBV3-1 (or the pseudogene TRBV3-2) to TRBJ1-2; D call uncertain. This CDR3 is 15 amino acids long. Looked up from germline, CDR1 is LGHDT and CDR2 is YNNKEL (reference sequence). The V end lost 1 base, the J end lost 3 bases, and 12 bases lay between the germline ends. The chain's CDR3 is CASSQVEVGYYGYTF. DNA of the CDR3: TGTGCCAGCAGCCAAGTGGAGGTGGGATACTATGGCTACACCTTC.

This sequence joins TRBV5-1 and TRBJ2-3; TRBD1 aligns across 7 bases. The CDR3 covers 18 residues. V shed 0 bases and J 4 bases; nucleotides not matched to a gene: 14. Per germline, CDR1 SGHRS and CDR2 YFSETQ. CDR3 nucleotide sequence: TGCGCCAGCAGCTTGGTGGCAGGGGGACCTTGGATGGCAGATACGCAGTATTTT. This codes for CASSLVAGGPWMADTQYF.